These T cell receptor beta chains were read from a single sample in a study of chemoradiotherapy in HPV16-positive cancers. This table comes from immunoSEQ multiplex PCR, and its TCRdb copy is limited to in-frame clones, with some not included. The sample has about 22,000 clones; roughly 92% are singletons. The material sequenced was blood, taken from a patient who underwent chemoradiotherapy. The receptors stem from a human donor with HPV-associated anogenital cancer. The CDR3 runs from the conserved cysteine through the conserved F or W.

v_call	cdr3_aa
TRBV29-1	CSVGGQADGYTF
TRBV10-2	CASSDTDTQYF
TRBV7-9	CASSSRQGYGQFF
TRBV28	CASSLRQFAGYTF
TRBV14	CASSHKTANTGELFF
TRBV6-4	CASSDLAGGYNEQFF
TRBV7-9	CASSALAGGPLGNEQFF
TRBV19	CASSIGQGALHQPQHF
TRBV2	CASSVREGSTEAFF
TRBV5-4	CASTRLGGTYNEQFF
TRBV6-5	CASSRSYEQYF
TRBV10-3	CAISAGGGYEQYF
TRBV2	CASSPGLAIGTQYF
TRBV5-1	CASSLLQENSPLHF
TRBV27	CASRGAGANVLTF
TRBV7-9	CASSSRVNTEAFF
TRBV2	CAGNRYTMNTEAFF
TRBV27	CASSLEKNTDTQYF
TRBV7-2	CASSLGPSGLTTDTQYF
TRBV4-1	CASSQESPDRENQPQHF
TRBV6-6	CASSYWSRGVNNEQFF
TRBV4-1	CASSEGGFHEQYF
TRBV19	CASTGSMGPTEAFF
TRBV7-3	CASSLQGGFGDTQYF
TRBV6-5	CASGGPPGRYTF
TRBV5-5	CASSSYTGLHQPQHF
TRBV4-2	CASSQESQGAYGYTF
TRBV19	CASSIDSVNQPQHF
TRBV7-2	CASTLGRNSPLHF
TRBV9	CASSVGALEGANTGELFF
TRBV18	CASSLTSQSSYNEQFF
TRBV4-3	CASSQEGDYGYTF
TRBV10-3	CAIGEAGGTDTQYF
TRBV7-6	CASSLGDRGFAGELFF
TRBV18	CASSPRGLTGELFF
TRBV4-3	CASSQQTGTWYEQYF
TRBV29-1	CSGWDRMVGYTF
TRBV6-4	CASSVDRGDTQYF
TRBV5-1	CASSLADDPNLSTDTQYF
TRBV27	CASSLSGTSGGVGTGELFF
TRBV4-2	CASSPLRAGGNIQYF
TRBV5-6	CASSYIRGSSYEQYF
TRBV5-1	CASSFQGDNEKLFF
TRBV5-1	CASSLGWGTYEQYF